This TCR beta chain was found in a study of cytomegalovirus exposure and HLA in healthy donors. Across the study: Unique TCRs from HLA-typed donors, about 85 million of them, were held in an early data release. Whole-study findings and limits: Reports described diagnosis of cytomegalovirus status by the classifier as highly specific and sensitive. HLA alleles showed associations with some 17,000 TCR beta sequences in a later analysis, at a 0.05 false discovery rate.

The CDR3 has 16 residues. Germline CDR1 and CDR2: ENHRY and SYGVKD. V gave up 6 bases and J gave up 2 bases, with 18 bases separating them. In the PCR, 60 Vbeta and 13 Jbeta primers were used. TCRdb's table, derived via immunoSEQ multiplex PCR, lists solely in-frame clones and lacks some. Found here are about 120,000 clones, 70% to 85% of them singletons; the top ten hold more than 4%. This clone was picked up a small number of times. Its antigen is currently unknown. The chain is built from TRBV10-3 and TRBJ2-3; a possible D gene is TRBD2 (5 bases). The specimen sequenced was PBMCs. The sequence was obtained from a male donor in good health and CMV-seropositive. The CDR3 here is CAISPHTGSYTDTQYF. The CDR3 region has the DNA TGTGCCATCAGCCCTCATACGGGGTCCTACACAGATACGCAGTATTTT.